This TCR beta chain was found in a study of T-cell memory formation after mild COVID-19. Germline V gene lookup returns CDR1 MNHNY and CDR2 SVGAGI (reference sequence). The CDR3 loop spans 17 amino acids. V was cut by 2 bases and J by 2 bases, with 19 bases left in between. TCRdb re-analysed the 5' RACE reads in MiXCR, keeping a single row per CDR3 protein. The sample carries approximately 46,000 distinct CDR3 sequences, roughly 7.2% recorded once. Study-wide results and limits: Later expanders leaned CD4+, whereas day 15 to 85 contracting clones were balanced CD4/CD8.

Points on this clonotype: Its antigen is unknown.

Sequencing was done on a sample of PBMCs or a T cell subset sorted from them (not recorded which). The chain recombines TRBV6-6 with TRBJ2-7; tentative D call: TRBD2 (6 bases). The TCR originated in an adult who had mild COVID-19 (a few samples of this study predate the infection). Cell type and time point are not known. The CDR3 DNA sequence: TGTGCCAGCAGTTACGTTTCGGGACTTCGGGCCCCCTACGAGCAGTACTTC. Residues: CASSYVSGLRAPYEQYF.